This is a list of T cell receptor beta chains from one sample in a study of T-cell memory formation after mild COVID-19. TCRdb used MiXCR to reprocess the 5' RACE reads, holding one entry per CDR3 protein. The data hold 380,000 or so distinct CDR3 sequences, with approximately 15% observed a single time. Sequenced input: PBMCs or a T cell subset sorted from them (not recorded which). These receptors were obtained from a man aged 18 to 30 who had mild COVID-19 (a few samples of this study predate the infection). Cell type and time point are not known. Each CDR3 is given with its conserved first and last residue. D genes are given only for firm matches. Size values are once, few and many counts, or a class for expanded clones, and some rows have none.

few	TRBV24-1	TRBD1	TRBJ1-2	CATSGPGQGAGNYGYTF	TGTGCCACCAGTGGCCCGGGACAGGGGGCGGGAAACTATGGCTACACCTTC
NA	TRBV19	NA	TRBJ1-1	CASSFGLSWTAFF	TGTGCCAGTAGTTTTGGGCTCTCCTGGACAGCTTTCTTT
few	TRBV5-1	NA	TRBJ1-5	CASSREGDNQPQHF	TGCGCCAGCAGCCGGGAGGGTGACAATCAGCCCCAGCATTTT
few	TRBV12-3/TRBV12-4	TRBD2	TRBJ2-2	CASSPVGGGTGELFF	TGTGCCAGCAGCCCAGTTGGGGGGGGCACCGGGGAGCTGTTTTTT
NA	TRBV5-1	NA	TRBJ1-3	CASSPGETGNTIYF	TGCGCCAGCAGCCCGGGTGAAACTGGAAACACCATATATTTT
NA	TRBV20-1	NA	TRBJ2-5	CSARDPWVETQYF	TGCAGTGCTAGAGATCCGTGGGTGGAGACCCAGTACTTC
NA	TRBV7-2	NA	TRBJ1-1	CASSTRQITEAFF	TGTGCCAGCAGCACAAGACAGATCACTGAAGCTTTCTTT
few	TRBV7-8	NA	TRBJ2-5	CASSLAGPIGETQYF	TGTGCCAGCAGCTTAGCGGGACCCATCGGAGAGACCCAGTACTTC
medium-sized	TRBV7-2	NA	TRBJ2-7	CASSPRTGSVDF	TGTGCCAGCAGCCCCCGTACGGGGTCTGTTGACTTC
NA	TRBV4-1	NA	TRBJ1-2	CASSQDRVGLEGLGYTF	TGCGCCAGCAGCCAAGATCGAGTAGGCCTCGAGGGATTAGGCTACACCTTC
NA	TRBV7-9	NA	TRBJ2-4	CASSPQDIQYF	TGTGCCAGCAGTCCCCAGGACATTCAGTACTTC
many	TRBV9	NA	TRBJ2-7	CASSGPPSYEQYF	TGCGCCAGCAGCGGGCCACCCTCCTACGAGCAGTACTTC
few	TRBV12-3/TRBV12-4	TRBD2	TRBJ2-3	CASTFSGRGGIDTQYF	TGTGCCAGCACCTTCTCTGGTCGGGGGGGGATAGATACGCAGTATTTT
many	TRBV11-2	TRBD2	TRBJ2-3	CASIPFSGGAIDTQYF	TGTGCCAGCATCCCCTTTAGCGGGGGGGCCATAGATACGCAGTATTTT
NA	TRBV10-2	NA	TRBJ1-2	CASSETGNYGYTF	TGCGCCAGCAGTGAAACAGGCAACTATGGCTACACCTTC
few	TRBV7-8	TRBD2	TRBJ2-7	CASSPRTSGGIYEQYF	TGTGCCAGCAGCCCCCGGACTAGCGGGGGGATCTACGAGCAGTACTTC
few	TRBV20-1	NA	TRBJ2-3	CSADLAQGRADTQYF	TGCAGTGCCGATCTCGCGCAGGGGAGGGCAGATACGCAGTATTTT
few	TRBV29-1	NA	TRBJ1-1	CSGYSLNTEAFF	TGCAGCGGTTACAGTTTGAACACTGAAGCTTTCTTT
few	TRBV7-6	NA	TRBJ1-1	CASSAPGELNTEAFF	TGTGCCAGCAGCGCGCCTGGGGAATTGAACACTGAAGCTTTCTTT
few	TRBV29-1	TRBD1	TRBJ2-3	CSVGPGTVTDTQYF	TGCAGCGTTGGACCCGGGACAGTCACAGATACGCAGTATTTT
NA	TRBV20-1	NA	TRBJ2-3	CSTQGRVTDTQYF	TGCAGTACACAGGGGAGGGTGACAGATACGCAGTATTTT
NA	TRBV3-1	TRBD1	TRBJ1-1	CASSRRQGAADTEAFF	TGTGCCAGCAGCCGAAGACAGGGGGCGGCGGACACTGAAGCTTTCTTT
few	TRBV23-1	TRBD1	TRBJ2-1	CASREDRANEQFF	TGCGCCAGCAGGGAGGACAGGGCGAATGAGCAGTTCTTC
many	TRBV11-2	TRBD1	TRBJ1-1	CASSLTQGGSRAPAFF	TGTGCCAGCAGCTTAACGCAGGGGGGCTCTAGGGCTCCTGCTTTCTTT
few	TRBV6-6	NA	TRBJ1-1	CASSYSLEGEAFF	TGTGCCAGCAGTTACTCGCTAGAGGGGGAAGCTTTCTTT
NA	TRBV6-5	TRBD2	TRBJ2-1	CASSYSAGLAGGNEQFF	TGTGCCAGCAGTTACTCGGCGGGGCTAGCGGGGGGCAATGAGCAGTTCTTC
NA	TRBV20-1	NA	TRBJ1-5	CSARDRGSNQPQHF	TGCAGTGCTAGAGATCGGGGGAGCAATCAGCCCCAGCATTTT
NA	TRBV20-1	NA	TRBJ1-1	CSARDQIEAFF	TGCAGTGCTAGAGATCAAATCGAAGCTTTCTTT
many	TRBV5-1	NA	TRBJ2-3	CASSEGGGPWWDTQYF	TGCGCCAGCAGTGAAGGCGGGGGCCCTTGGTGGGATACGCAGTATTTT
few	TRBV6-5	TRBD1	TRBJ2-3	CASSPGTGVWGTDTQYF	TGTGCCAGCAGCCCCGGGACAGGGGTTTGGGGCACAGATACGCAGTATTTT
few	TRBV7-3	TRBD2	TRBJ2-1	CASSFTSGGINEQFF	TGTGCCAGCAGCTTTACTAGCGGGGGTATCAATGAGCAGTTCTTC
NA	TRBV19	TRBD2	TRBJ2-2	CASRVSVLAGNTGELFF	TGTGCCAGTCGCGTCTCCGTGTTAGCGGGGAACACCGGGGAGCTGTTTTTT
few	TRBV18	NA	TRBJ1-5	CASSPPNGPTGNQPQHF	TGTGCCAGCTCACCGCCCAACGGTCCCACTGGCAATCAGCCCCAGCATTTT
NA	TRBV6-6	TRBD1	TRBJ2-7	CAARRRTGQEQYF	TGTGCCGCCCGCCGCAGGACAGGCCAGGAGCAGTACTTC
few	TRBV7-8	NA	TRBJ1-5	CASSLALRVGQPQHF	TGTGCCAGCAGCTTAGCGCTAAGGGTGGGTCAGCCCCAGCATTTT
many	TRBV5-1	NA	TRBJ2-1	CASSLGGRVDNEQFF	TGCGCCAGCAGCTTGGGGGGTCGTGTGGACAATGAGCAGTTCTTC
NA	TRBV15	NA	TRBJ2-5	CATRGGGETKYF	TGTGCCACCAGGGGGGGTGGGGAGACCAAGTACTTC
many	TRBV5-1	NA	TRBJ1-1	CASSSFLGRNTEAFF	TGCGCCAGCAGCAGCTTCCTGGGGCGAAACACTGAAGCTTTCTTT
NA	TRBV5-1	NA	TRBJ1-1	CASTGTFLNTEAFF	TGCGCCAGCACTGGGACATTTTTGAACACTGAAGCTTTCTTT
few	TRBV5-4	NA	TRBJ2-5	CASSFPDQETQYF	TGTGCCAGCAGCTTCCCGGATCAAGAGACCCAGTACTTC
NA	TRBV5-1	TRBD2	TRBJ2-5	CASSPPASGDYQETQYF	TGCGCCAGCAGCCCACCCGCTAGCGGGGACTACCAAGAGACCCAGTACTTC
NA	TRBV29-1	NA	TRBJ1-2	CSVVVGGGDSGYTF	TGCAGCGTTGTCGTCGGCGGGGGAGACTCTGGCTACACCTTC
NA	TRBV12-3/TRBV12-4	NA	TRBJ1-2	CAGAARGNYGYTF	TGTGCCGGTGCCGCGCGGGGGAACTATGGCTACACCTTC
few	TRBV7-9	NA	TRBJ1-5	CASSFDSSNQPQHF	TGTGCCAGCAGCTTCGACAGTAGCAATCAGCCCCAGCATTTT
NA	TRBV10-3	NA	TRBJ2-3	CAISDSGLQSTDTQYF	TGTGCCATCAGTGATAGTGGACTGCAAAGCACAGATACGCAGTATTTT
NA	TRBV7-2	TRBD2	TRBJ2-2	CASSSGASGVTGELFF	TGTGCCAGCAGCTCCGGGGCGAGCGGGGTCACCGGGGAGCTGTTTTTT
NA	TRBV20-1	NA	TRBJ2-1	CSAGRGNEQFF	TGCAGTGCCGGTAGAGGCAATGAGCAGTTCTTC
few	TRBV4-2	TRBD1	TRBJ1-1	CASSQAGTGNTEAFF	TGTGCCAGCAGCCAAGCCGGGACAGGGAACACTGAAGCTTTCTTT
NA	TRBV6-5	TRBD2	TRBJ2-5	CASSSSMGLGQETQYF	TGTGCCAGCAGTTCGTCAATGGGACTAGGACAAGAGACCCAGTACTTC
NA	TRBV4-1	NA	TRBJ1-2	CASSQEQVGPLYGYTF	TGCGCCAGCAGCCAAGAACAGGTTGGGCCCCTCTATGGCTACACCTTC
NA	TRBV4-3	TRBD2	TRBJ2-3	CASSQGTSGGSWTQYF	TGCGCCAGCAGCCAGGGGACTAGCGGGGGGAGTTGGACGCAGTATTTT
many	TRBV9	NA	TRBJ2-5	CASSVTGTQETQYF	TGTGCCAGCAGCGTAACCGGGACGCAAGAGACCCAGTACTTC
few	TRBV7-9	NA	TRBJ1-1	CASSLVKTGWNTEAFF	TGTGCCAGCAGCTTAGTCAAGACAGGTTGGAACACTGAAGCTTTCTTT
NA	TRBV5-6	NA	TRBJ2-5	CASSVGPGETQYF	TGTGCCAGCAGCGTGGGCCCTGGAGAGACCCAGTACTTC
NA	TRBV6-5	TRBD1	TRBJ1-1	CASSLQGWVTEAFF	TGTGCCAGCAGTCTACAGGGGTGGGTCACTGAAGCTTTCTTT